This is a list of T cell receptor beta chains from one sample in a study of blood T cell repertoires in COVID-19. Libraries were prepared by immunoSEQ multiplex PCR; TCRdb keeps only in-frame clonotypes and omits some of them. The sample shows about 160,000 clones, roughly 82% of them seen only once. Source material: peripheral blood. Receptors originate from a woman in her 40s with COVID-19, enrolled during active disease. Each CDR3 is given with its conserved first and last residue. The D gene is left open where the match is weak. A row's size may be missing; if present it is once, few, many or a size class.

clone size: NA; D gene: NA; J gene: TRBJ2-5; V gene: TRBV7-9; CDR3 DNA: TGTGCCAGCAGCTTAGGGGGCCAGGGGGGTACCCAGTACTTC; CDR3 protein: CASSLGGQGGTQYF
clone size: NA; D gene: TRBD1; J gene: TRBJ1-1; V gene: TRBV4-1; CDR3 DNA: TGCGCCAGCAGCCCATTGACAGGGTTCACTGAAGCTTTCTTT; CDR3 protein: CASSPLTGFTEAFF
clone size: once; D gene: TRBD1; J gene: TRBJ2-7; V gene: TRBV24-1; CDR3 DNA: TGTGCCACCAGTGATAACGACAGGGAAGGCTACGAGCAGTACTTC; CDR3 protein: CATSDNDREGYEQYF
clone size: once; D gene: NA; J gene: TRBJ1-4; V gene: TRBV19; CDR3 DNA: TGTGCCAGTAGGTCGCAAACTGAGGAAAAACTGTTTTTT; CDR3 protein: CASRSQTEEKLFF
clone size: NA; D gene: TRBD1; J gene: TRBJ1-3; V gene: TRBV6-9; CDR3 DNA: TGTGCCAGCAAGAGAGTTTTAGGGACAGGGGGACGAATTGGAAACACCATATATTTT; CDR3 protein: CASKRVLGTGGRIGNTIYF
clone size: NA; D gene: TRBD2; J gene: TRBJ2-3; V gene: TRBV7-9; CDR3 DNA: TGTGCCAGCAGCTTATGGGGACTAGCGGGGTGGGGGTCCACAGATACGCAGTATTTT; CDR3 protein: CASSLWGLAGWGSTDTQYF
clone size: NA; D gene: NA; J gene: TRBJ2-3; V gene: TRBV7-2; CDR3 DNA: TGTGCCAGCAGCCCCCACGATACAGGGCTTACGCAGTATTTT; CDR3 protein: CASSPHDTGLTQYF
clone size: NA; D gene: NA; J gene: TRBJ2-3; V gene: TRBV11-2; CDR3 DNA: TGTGCCAGCAGCTTAGATCACTACACGGCAGATACGCAGTATTTT; CDR3 protein: CASSLDHYTADTQYF
clone size: NA; D gene: NA; J gene: TRBJ2-2; V gene: TRBV4-1; CDR3 DNA: TGCGCCAGCAGCCACCGACACCCTAACACCGGGGAGCTGTTTTTT; CDR3 protein: CASSHRHPNTGELFF
clone size: NA; D gene: TRBD1; J gene: TRBJ1-4; V gene: TRBV7-9; CDR3 DNA: TGTGCCAGCAGCACCTGGGACAGGGGGCAGGCTAATGAAAAACTGTTTTTT; CDR3 protein: CASSTWDRGQANEKLFF
clone size: few; D gene: NA; J gene: TRBJ1-5; V gene: TRBV2; CDR3 DNA: TGTGCCAGCAGTTACCGGGACATCCAAGCTAGCAATCAGCCCCAGCATTTT; CDR3 protein: CASSYRDIQASNQPQHF
clone size: NA; D gene: TRBD2; J gene: TRBJ2-2; V gene: TRBV7-3; CDR3 DNA: TGTGCCAGCAGCTTAGACGGGGGGAAGACCGGGGAGCTGTTTTTT; CDR3 protein: CASSLDGGKTGELFF
clone size: NA; D gene: NA; J gene: TRBJ1-2; V gene: TRBV4-1; CDR3 DNA: TGCGCCAGCAGCCGACCAGGGCCCGTTGGCTACACCTTC; CDR3 protein: CASSRPGPVGYTF
clone size: NA; D gene: TRBD2; J gene: TRBJ2-1; V gene: TRBV7-9; CDR3 DNA: TGTGCCAGCAGCTGGACTAGCGGAATATACAATGAGCAGTTCTTC; CDR3 protein: CASSWTSGIYNEQFF
clone size: NA; D gene: NA; J gene: TRBJ2-7; V gene: TRBV11-2; CDR3 DNA: TGTGCCAGCAGCTTAGTTGAGAGGGCCTACGAGCAGTACTTC; CDR3 protein: CASSLVERAYEQYF
clone size: NA; D gene: TRBD2; J gene: TRBJ2-7; V gene: TRBV28; CDR3 DNA: TGTGCCAGCAGTGATAGCGGGAGTCGATACGAGCAGTACTTC; CDR3 protein: CASSDSGSRYEQYF
clone size: NA; D gene: NA; J gene: TRBJ1-1; V gene: TRBV5-4; CDR3 DNA: TGTGCCAGCAGCCAAACAGGGAACACTGAAGCTTTCTTT; CDR3 protein: CASSQTGNTEAFF
clone size: NA; D gene: NA; J gene: TRBJ2-7; V gene: TRBV19; CDR3 DNA: TGTGCCAGTAGTAAACCGGGACAATCCTACGAGCAGTACTTC; CDR3 protein: CASSKPGQSYEQYF
clone size: NA; D gene: TRBD1; J gene: TRBJ1-5; V gene: TRBV7-9; CDR3 DNA: TGTGCCAGCAGCTTAGGTGACAGGGGGCGTAATCAGCCCCAGCATTTT; CDR3 protein: CASSLGDRGRNQPQHF
clone size: NA; D gene: TRBD2; J gene: TRBJ2-1; V gene: TRBV7-9; CDR3 DNA: TGTGCCAGCAGCGCTTGGCGGGGGGCCTCCTACAATGAGCAGTTCTTC; CDR3 protein: CASSAWRGASYNEQFF
clone size: NA; D gene: NA; J gene: TRBJ2-3; V gene: TRBV7-3; CDR3 DNA: TGTGCCAGCGCCGGTTCGGGGGATAGCACAGATACGCAGTATTTT; CDR3 protein: CASAGSGDSTDTQYF
clone size: once; D gene: NA; J gene: TRBJ1-6; V gene: TRBV3-1/TRBV3-2; CDR3 DNA: TGTGCCAGCAGCCAAAGCGACGTCAATTCACCCCTCCACTTT; CDR3 protein: CASSQSDVNSPLHF
clone size: NA; D gene: TRBD1; J gene: TRBJ2-7; V gene: TRBV6-5; CDR3 DNA: TGTGCCAGCAGCATGGACAGGGGCTACGAGCAGTACTTC; CDR3 protein: CASSMDRGYEQYF
clone size: NA; D gene: NA; J gene: TRBJ2-1; V gene: TRBV10-2; CDR3 DNA: TGCGCCAGCAGTGAGCGACAGAAACAGTTCTTC; CDR3 protein: CASSERQKQFF
clone size: NA; D gene: TRBD2; J gene: TRBJ2-5; V gene: TRBV2; CDR3 DNA: TGTGCCAGCAGTGATGGGCTAGCGGGGGGGAAAGAGACCCAGTACTTC; CDR3 protein: CASSDGLAGGKETQYF
clone size: few; D gene: NA; J gene: TRBJ2-2; V gene: TRBV18; CDR3 DNA: TGTGCCAGCTCCGCAGGGGTCCGAAACACCGGGGAGCTGTTTTTT; CDR3 protein: CASSAGVRNTGELFF
clone size: NA; D gene: NA; J gene: TRBJ2-7; V gene: TRBV10-1; CDR3 DNA: TGCGCCAGCAGTGAATCTCGTGTTCCCTACGAGCAGTACTTC; CDR3 protein: CASSESRVPYEQYF
clone size: once; D gene: NA; J gene: TRBJ2-2; V gene: TRBV15; CDR3 DNA: TGTGCCACCAGCAGTGTGCGTGGCAGACTGAACACCGGGGAGCTGTTTTTT; CDR3 protein: CATSSVRGRLNTGELFF
clone size: NA; D gene: TRBD1; J gene: TRBJ2-1; V gene: TRBV2; CDR3 DNA: TGTGCCAGCAGTGTAGGGACAGGGCAGACCTACAATGAGCAGTTCTTC; CDR3 protein: CASSVGTGQTYNEQFF
clone size: NA; D gene: NA; J gene: TRBJ2-7; V gene: TRBV20-1; CDR3 DNA: TGCAGTGTTTACCTGGCCTCCGAGCAGTACTTC; CDR3 protein: CSVYLASEQYF
clone size: NA; D gene: TRBD1; J gene: TRBJ2-3; V gene: TRBV11-2; CDR3 DNA: TGTGCCAGCAGACCCCTAATGACAGGGGAGACAGATACGCAGTATTTT; CDR3 protein: CASRPLMTGETDTQYF
clone size: once; D gene: TRBD1; J gene: TRBJ1-1; V gene: TRBV6-5; CDR3 DNA: TGTGCCAGCAGTTTACAGGGGACGGTGAACACTGAAGCTTTCTTT; CDR3 protein: CASSLQGTVNTEAFF
clone size: NA; D gene: TRBD1; J gene: TRBJ1-1; V gene: TRBV6-4; CDR3 DNA: TGTGCCAGCAGTTATACAGGGGCGAGCACTGAAGCTTTCTTT; CDR3 protein: CASSYTGASTEAFF
clone size: once; D gene: NA; J gene: TRBJ1-2; V gene: TRBV5-1; CDR3 DNA: TGCGCCAGCGGGCAGGGGAACTATGGCTACACCTTC; CDR3 protein: CASGQGNYGYTF
clone size: few; D gene: NA; J gene: TRBJ1-6; V gene: TRBV27; CDR3 DNA: TGTGCCAGCAGTTTTGGGGGGTGGAATTCACCCCTCCACTTT; CDR3 protein: CASSFGGWNSPLHF
clone size: NA; D gene: TRBD1; J gene: TRBJ1-6; V gene: TRBV9; CDR3 DNA: TGTGCCAGCAGCACGCGGACAGGGGGAGCCAATTCACCCCTCCACTTT; CDR3 protein: CASSTRTGGANSPLHF
clone size: NA; D gene: NA; J gene: TRBJ2-3; V gene: TRBV28; CDR3 DNA: TGTGCCAGCAGTTCTCGGAGGGGGGGTAAGCGGGGAACTAGCACAGATACGCAGTATTTT; CDR3 protein: CASSSRRGGKRGTSTDTQYF
clone size: few; D gene: NA; J gene: TRBJ1-1; V gene: TRBV6-5; CDR3 DNA: TGTGCCAGCAGTCGCGGACAATTGAACACTGAAGCTTTCTTT; CDR3 protein: CASSRGQLNTEAFF
clone size: NA; D gene: TRBD2; J gene: TRBJ2-1; V gene: TRBV7-8; CDR3 DNA: TGTGCCAGCAGCTTAGGAGCCGGGACTATGCCGTTCTTC; CDR3 protein: CASSLGAGTMPFF
clone size: few; D gene: TRBD2; J gene: TRBJ2-1; V gene: TRBV11-3; CDR3 DNA: TGTGCCAGCAGCTTGTATAGCGGGGGGCACCAGTTCTTC; CDR3 protein: CASSLYSGGHQFF
clone size: NA; D gene: NA; J gene: TRBJ2-7; V gene: TRBV20-1; CDR3 DNA: TGCAGCTGGGGCAGAGACGAGCAGTACTTC; CDR3 protein: CSWGRDEQYF
clone size: few; D gene: TRBD1; J gene: TRBJ1-1; V gene: TRBV19; CDR3 DNA: TGTGCCAGTAGTAGGGGGACAGGAGACATGAACACTGAAGCTTTCTTT; CDR3 protein: CASSRGTGDMNTEAFF
clone size: NA; D gene: TRBD2; J gene: TRBJ2-1; V gene: TRBV6-5; CDR3 DNA: TGTGCCAGTAACTTATTCGGGACTAGTAGCAATGAGCAGTTCTTC; CDR3 protein: CASNLFGTSSNEQFF
clone size: NA; D gene: TRBD1; J gene: TRBJ1-1; V gene: TRBV5-6; CDR3 DNA: TGTGCCAGCATGTGGGCAGGGGGCAACACTGAAGCTTTCTTT; CDR3 protein: CASMWAGGNTEAFF
clone size: NA; D gene: NA; J gene: TRBJ1-2; V gene: TRBV28; CDR3 DNA: TGTGCCAGCAGTATACTGACGAGGGGGTATGGCTACACCTTC; CDR3 protein: CASSILTRGYGYTF
clone size: NA; D gene: TRBD2; J gene: TRBJ2-2; V gene: TRBV10-1; CDR3 DNA: TGCGCCAGCAGTCCGGGACTAGCAGTCACCGGGGAGCTGTTTTTT; CDR3 protein: CASSPGLAVTGELFF
clone size: NA; D gene: NA; J gene: TRBJ2-2; V gene: TRBV11-2; CDR3 DNA: TGTGCCAGCAGCTTAAAGGGGTTCACCGGGGAGCTGTTTTTT; CDR3 protein: CASSLKGFTGELFF
clone size: NA; D gene: NA; J gene: TRBJ2-3; V gene: TRBV9; CDR3 DNA: TGTGCCAGCAGCCCACAGGGCGTAGATACGCAGTATTTT; CDR3 protein: CASSPQGVDTQYF
clone size: NA; D gene: NA; J gene: TRBJ2-1; V gene: TRBV4-1; CDR3 DNA: TGCGCCAGCAGCCAAGGTCTTGCTATATATGATGAGCAGTTCTTC; CDR3 protein: CASSQGLAIYDEQFF
clone size: NA; D gene: NA; J gene: TRBJ1-5; V gene: TRBV2; CDR3 DNA: TGTGCCAGCAAGCCCCAGGGCAGACAGCCCCAGCATTTT; CDR3 protein: CASKPQGRQPQHF
clone size: NA; D gene: NA; J gene: TRBJ2-5; V gene: TRBV7-9; CDR3 DNA: TGTGCCAGCAGCCGACACTGGGAGACCCAGTACTTC; CDR3 protein: CASSRHWETQYF
clone size: NA; D gene: NA; J gene: TRBJ2-7; V gene: TRBV6-5; CDR3 DNA: TGTGCCAGCAGTTACAAAGGCAGGGCCCTAGGCGAGCAGTACTTC; CDR3 protein: CASSYKGRALGEQYF